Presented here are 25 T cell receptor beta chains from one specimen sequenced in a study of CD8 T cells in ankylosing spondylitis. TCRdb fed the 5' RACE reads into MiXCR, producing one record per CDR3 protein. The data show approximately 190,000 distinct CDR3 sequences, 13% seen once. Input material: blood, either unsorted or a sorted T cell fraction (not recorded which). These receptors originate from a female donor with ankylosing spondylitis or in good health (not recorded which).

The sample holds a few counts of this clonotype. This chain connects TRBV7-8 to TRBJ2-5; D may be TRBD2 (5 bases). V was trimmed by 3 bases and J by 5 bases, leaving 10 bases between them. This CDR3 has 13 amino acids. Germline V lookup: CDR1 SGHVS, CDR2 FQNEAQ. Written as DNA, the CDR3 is TGTGCCAGCAGCTTGGGCGGGTGGGAGACCCAGTACTTC. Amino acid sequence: CASSLGGWETQYF.

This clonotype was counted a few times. The CDR3 loop is CASSPGVGGDTEAFF. As DNA, the CDR3 is TGCGCCAGCAGCCCCGGAGTGGGCGGAGACACTGAAGCTTTCTTT. The gene calls are TRBV5-1 and TRBJ1-1; D is ambiguous. Trimming took 4 bases from V and 3 from J, leaving 16 bases between them. This CDR3 is 15 amino acids long. CDR1 is SGHRS and CDR2 is YFSETQ in the germline V gene.

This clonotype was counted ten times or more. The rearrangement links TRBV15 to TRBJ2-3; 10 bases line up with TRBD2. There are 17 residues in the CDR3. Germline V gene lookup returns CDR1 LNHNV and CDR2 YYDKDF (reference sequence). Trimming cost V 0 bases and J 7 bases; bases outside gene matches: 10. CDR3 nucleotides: TGTGCCACCAGCAGAGATCCGGCTAGCGGGAGTATGAATACGCAGTATTTT. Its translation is CATSRDPASGSMNTQYF.

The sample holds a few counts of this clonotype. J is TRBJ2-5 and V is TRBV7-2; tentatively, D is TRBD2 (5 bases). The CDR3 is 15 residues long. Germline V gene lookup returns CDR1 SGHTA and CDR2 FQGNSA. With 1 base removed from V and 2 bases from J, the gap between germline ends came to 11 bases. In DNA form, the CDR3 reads TGTGCCAGCAGCTTAGTGGGTAGCGCTCAAGAGACCCAGTACTTC. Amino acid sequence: CASSLVGSAQETQYF.

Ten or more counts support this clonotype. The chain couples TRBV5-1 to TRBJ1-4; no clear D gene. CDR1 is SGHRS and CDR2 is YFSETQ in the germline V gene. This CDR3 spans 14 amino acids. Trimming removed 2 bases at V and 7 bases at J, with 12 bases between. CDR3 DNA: TGCGCCAGCAGCTTCGACTCGGGGAGTGAAAAACTGTTTTTT. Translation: CASSFDSGSEKLFF.

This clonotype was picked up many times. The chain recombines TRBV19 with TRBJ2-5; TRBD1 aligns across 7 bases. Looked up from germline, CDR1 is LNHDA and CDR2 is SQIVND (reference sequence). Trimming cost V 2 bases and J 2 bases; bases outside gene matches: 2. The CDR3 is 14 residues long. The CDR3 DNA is TGTGCCAGTAGTATATACAGGGGTCAAGAGACCCAGTACTTC. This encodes CASSIYRGQETQYF.

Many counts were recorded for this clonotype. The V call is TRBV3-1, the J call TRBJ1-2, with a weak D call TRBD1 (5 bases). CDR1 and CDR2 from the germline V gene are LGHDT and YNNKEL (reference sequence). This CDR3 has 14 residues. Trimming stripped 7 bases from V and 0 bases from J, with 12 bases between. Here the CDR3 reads CASTMRGPNYGYTF. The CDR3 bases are TGTGCCAGCACCATGAGGGGCCCTAACTATGGCTACACCTTC.

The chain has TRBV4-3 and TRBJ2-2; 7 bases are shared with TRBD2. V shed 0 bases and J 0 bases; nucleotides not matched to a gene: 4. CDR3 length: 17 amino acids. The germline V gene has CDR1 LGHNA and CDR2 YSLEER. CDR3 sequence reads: CASSQDLSGTNTGELFF. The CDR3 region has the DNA TGCGCCAGCAGCCAAGATCTCAGCGGGACGAACACCGGGGAGCTGTTTTTT.

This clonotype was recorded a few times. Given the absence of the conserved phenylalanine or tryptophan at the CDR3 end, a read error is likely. In nucleotides, the CDR3 is TGTGCCAGCAGCCTCCGGACAGGGCTGAACACTGAAGCTTTCCTT. This gives the protein CASSLRTGLNTEAFL. The chain recombines TRBV12-3 or TRBV12-4 with TRBJ1-1; 8 bases align to TRBD1. The CDR3 contains 15 residues. With V trimmed by 6 bases and J by 0 bases, 6 bases remained unmatched.

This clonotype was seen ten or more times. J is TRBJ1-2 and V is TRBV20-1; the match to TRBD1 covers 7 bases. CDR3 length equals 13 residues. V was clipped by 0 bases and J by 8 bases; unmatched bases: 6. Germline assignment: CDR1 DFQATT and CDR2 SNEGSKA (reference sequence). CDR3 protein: CSAREGQVVGYTF. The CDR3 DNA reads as TGCAGTGCTAGAGAAGGACAGGTCGTCGGCTACACCTTC.

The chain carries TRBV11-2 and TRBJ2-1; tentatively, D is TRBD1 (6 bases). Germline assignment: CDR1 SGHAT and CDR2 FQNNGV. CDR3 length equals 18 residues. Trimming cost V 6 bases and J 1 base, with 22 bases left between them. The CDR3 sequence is CASSYYLDRTPSYNEQFF. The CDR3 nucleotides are TGTGCCAGCAGTTACTACCTCGACAGGACACCGTCCTACAATGAGCAGTTCTTC.

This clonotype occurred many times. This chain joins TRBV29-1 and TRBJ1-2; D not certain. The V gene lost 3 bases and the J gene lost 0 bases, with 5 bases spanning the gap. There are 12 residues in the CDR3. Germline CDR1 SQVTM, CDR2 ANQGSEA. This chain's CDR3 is CSVEQANYGYTF. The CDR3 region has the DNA TGCAGCGTTGAGCAAGCTAACTATGGCTACACCTTC.

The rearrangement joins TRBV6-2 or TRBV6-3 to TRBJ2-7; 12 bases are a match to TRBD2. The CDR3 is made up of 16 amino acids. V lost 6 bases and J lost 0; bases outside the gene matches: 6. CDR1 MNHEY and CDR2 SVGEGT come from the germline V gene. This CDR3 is CASRTTSGRSSYEQYF. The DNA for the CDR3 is TGTGCCAGCAGAACAACTAGCGGGAGGTCCTCCTACGAGCAGTACTTC.

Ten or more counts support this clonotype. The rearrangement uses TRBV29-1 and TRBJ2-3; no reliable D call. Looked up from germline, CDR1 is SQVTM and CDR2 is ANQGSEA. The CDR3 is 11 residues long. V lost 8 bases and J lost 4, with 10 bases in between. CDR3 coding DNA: TGCAGCCAACTCTGGGCAGATACGCAGTATTTT. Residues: CSQLWADTQYF.

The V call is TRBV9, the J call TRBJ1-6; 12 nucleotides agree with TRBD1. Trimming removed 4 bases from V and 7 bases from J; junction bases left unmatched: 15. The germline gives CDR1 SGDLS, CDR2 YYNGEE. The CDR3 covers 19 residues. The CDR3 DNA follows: TGTGCCAGCAGCCCGAGGCGAGGGGACAGGGGGCTACCAAATTCACCCCTCCACTTT. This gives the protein CASSPRRGDRGLPNSPLHF. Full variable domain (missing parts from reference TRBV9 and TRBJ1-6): DSGVTQTPKHLITATGQRVTLRCSPRSGDLSVYWYQQSLDQGLQFLIQYYNGEERAKGNILERFSAQQFPDLHSELNLSSLELGDSALYFCASSPRRGDRGLPNSPLHFGNGTRLTVT.

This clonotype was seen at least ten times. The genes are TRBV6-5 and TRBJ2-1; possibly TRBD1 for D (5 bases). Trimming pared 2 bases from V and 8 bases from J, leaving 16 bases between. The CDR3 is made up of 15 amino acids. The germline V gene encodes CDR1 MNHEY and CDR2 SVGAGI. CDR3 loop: CASSYARVEGHEQFF. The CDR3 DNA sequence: TGTGCCAGCAGTTACGCCAGGGTAGAAGGCCATGAGCAGTTCTTC.

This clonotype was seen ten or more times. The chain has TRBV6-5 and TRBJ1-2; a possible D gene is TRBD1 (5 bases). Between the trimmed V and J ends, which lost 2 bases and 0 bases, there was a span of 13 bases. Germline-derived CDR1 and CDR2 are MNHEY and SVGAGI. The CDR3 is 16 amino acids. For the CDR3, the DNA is TGTGCCAGCAGTTACCCCCGGGACCACCCTAACTATGGCTACACCTTC. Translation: CASSYPRDHPNYGYTF.

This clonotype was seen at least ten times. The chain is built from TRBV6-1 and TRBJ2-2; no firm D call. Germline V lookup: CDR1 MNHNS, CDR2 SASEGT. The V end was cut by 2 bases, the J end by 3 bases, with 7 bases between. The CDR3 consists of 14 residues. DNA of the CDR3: TGTGCCAGCAGTGAAAGGGCGGACACCGGGGAGCTGTTTTTT. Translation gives CASSERADTGELFF.

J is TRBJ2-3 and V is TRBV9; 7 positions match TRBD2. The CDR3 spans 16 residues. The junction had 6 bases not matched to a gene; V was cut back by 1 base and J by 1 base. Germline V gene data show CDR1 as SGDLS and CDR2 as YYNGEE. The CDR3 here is CASSVLAAGGTDTQYF. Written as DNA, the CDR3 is TGTGCCAGCAGCGTACTGGCGGCGGGGGGCACAGATACGCAGTATTTT.

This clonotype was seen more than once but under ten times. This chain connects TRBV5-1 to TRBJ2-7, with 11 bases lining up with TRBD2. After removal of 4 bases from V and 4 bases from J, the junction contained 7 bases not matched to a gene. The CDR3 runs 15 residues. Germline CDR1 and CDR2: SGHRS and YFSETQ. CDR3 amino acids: CASSQPASGRYEQYF. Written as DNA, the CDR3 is TGCGCCAGCAGCCAACCCGCTAGCGGGAGGTACGAGCAGTACTTC.

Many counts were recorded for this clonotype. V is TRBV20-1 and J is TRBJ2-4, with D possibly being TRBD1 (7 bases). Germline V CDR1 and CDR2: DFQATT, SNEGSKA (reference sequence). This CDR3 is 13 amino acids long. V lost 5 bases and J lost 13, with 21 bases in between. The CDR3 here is CSAGAGGSGVQYF. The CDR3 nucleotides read TGCAGTGCTGGGGCAGGGGGTAGCGGTGTGCAGTACTTC.

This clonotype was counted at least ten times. The CDR3 here is CAISGQDSNQPQHF. The CDR3 nucleotides read TGTGCCATCAGTGGACAGGACAGCAATCAGCCCCAGCATTTT. The chain joins TRBV10-3 to TRBJ1-5, with D perhaps matching TRBD1 (6 bases). The V end was cut by 4 bases, the J end by 1 base, with 8 bases between. The germline V gene encodes CDR1 ENHRY and CDR2 SYGVKD. The CDR3 is made up of 14 amino acids.

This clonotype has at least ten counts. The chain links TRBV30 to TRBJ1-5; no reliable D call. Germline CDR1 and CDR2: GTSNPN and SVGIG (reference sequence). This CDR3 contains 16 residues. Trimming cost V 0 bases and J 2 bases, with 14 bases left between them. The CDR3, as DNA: TGTGCCTGGAGTGTACCGGGCGGCTTTGGCAATCAGCCCCAGCATTTT. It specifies CAWSVPGGFGNQPQHF.

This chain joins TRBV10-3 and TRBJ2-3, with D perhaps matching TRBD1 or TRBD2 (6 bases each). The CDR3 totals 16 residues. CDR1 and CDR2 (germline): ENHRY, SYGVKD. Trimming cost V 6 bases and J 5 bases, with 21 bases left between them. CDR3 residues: CAIRTREGGYQDTQYF. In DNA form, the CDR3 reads TGTGCCATCAGAACAAGAGAGGGGGGATATCAAGATACGCAGTATTTT.

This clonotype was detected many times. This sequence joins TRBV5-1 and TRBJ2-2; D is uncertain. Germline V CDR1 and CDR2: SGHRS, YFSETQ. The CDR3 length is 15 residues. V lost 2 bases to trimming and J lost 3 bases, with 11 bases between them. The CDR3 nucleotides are TGCGCCAGCAGCTTTAGTCCGGGCGACACCGGGGAGCTGTTTTTT. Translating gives CASSFSPGDTGELFF.